The 12 T cell receptor beta chains reported below all come from one sample, sequenced in a study of blood T cell repertoires in COVID-19. Assay: immunoSEQ multiplex PCR; the TCRdb copy retains only in-frame clones and omits some. Here the sample spans roughly 84,000 clones, 70% to 90% being singletons. Specimen: peripheral blood. The receptors shown here come from an elderly woman with acute or convalescent COVID-19.

The sample holds one count of this clone. This chain connects TRBV28 to TRBJ1-1; weak D call: TRBD1 (5 bases). V lost 7 bases, J lost 12 bases, and 27 bases lay in between. The CDR3 extends over 15 amino acids. Germline CDR1 MDHEN, CDR2 SYDVKM. CDR3 in amino acids: CASNFRSYVRVEPFF. The CDR3 DNA reads as TGTGCCAGCAATTTTAGGTCCTATGTCAGGGTCGAACCTTTCTTT.

This clone was picked up a small number of times. The CDR3 spells CASRTTTGRSYEQYF. The CDR3, as DNA: TGTGCCAGCAGGACGACGACAGGGAGGTCGTACGAGCAGTACTTC. The chain recombines TRBV27 with TRBJ2-7; D possibly corresponds to TRBD1 (7 bases). The V end was cut by 6 bases, the J end by 4 bases, with 19 bases between. The germline gives CDR1 MNHEY, CDR2 SMNVEV (reference sequence). This CDR3 has 15 amino acids.

This clone was seen a handful of times. J is TRBJ1-2 and V is TRBV13; 7 positions agree with TRBD1. This CDR3 has 15 amino acids. The V and J ends lost 5 bases and 5 bases, in that order; junction bases with no gene match: 11. The germline V gene has CDR1 PRHDT and CDR2 FYEKMQ (reference sequence). The CDR3 protein is CASSLLQGNKYGYTF. As DNA, the CDR3 is TGTGCCAGCAGCCTCCTACAGGGGAACAAGTATGGCTACACCTTC.

The chain couples TRBV5-1 to TRBJ2-1, with a possible D match to TRBD2 (6 bases). The CDR3 is 15 residues long. The germline V and J ends were trimmed by 0 bases and 3 bases, with 10 bases remaining between them. Germline V gene sequence: CDR1 SGHRS, CDR2 YFSETQ. In DNA, the CDR3 is TGCGCCAGCAGCTTGGATAGCGGAAACTACAATGAGCAGTTCTTC. It specifies CASSLDSGNYNEQFF. The full variable domain, with the rest looked up from reference TRBV5-1 and TRBJ2-1, is KAGVTQTPRYLIKTRGQQVTLSCSPISGHRSVSWYQQTPGQGLQFLFEYFSETQRNKGNFPGRFSGRQFSNSRSEMNVSTLELGDSALYLCASSLDSGNYNEQFFGPGTRLTVL.

About this clone: Germline and junction disagree at one end, which may indicate a read error. The CDR3, as DNA: TGTGCTAGCAGCTTAGAGACAGGGAATGAGCAGTTCTTC. This translates into CASSLETGNEQFF. This sequence joins TRBV7-7 and TRBJ2-1, with TRBD1 identical over 7 bases. Germline lookup yields CDR1 SSHAT and CDR2 FNYEAQ (reference sequence). This CDR3 is built from 13 residues.

Turning to this clone: The junction does not match germline at one end; this may be a read error. The chain is built from TRBV6-5 and TRBJ1-1, with D perhaps matching TRBD1 (6 bases). The CDR3 runs to 15 residues. CDR1 and CDR2 (germline): MNHEY, SVGAGI. In DNA, the CDR3 is TGTGCCAGCAGTTACGCTCACAGGGCCAACACTGAGGCTTTCTTT. Amino acid sequence: CASSYAHRANTEAFF.

This clone has only one observation. This chain links TRBV28 with TRBJ1-2; the D is unclear. The CDR3 extends over 14 amino acids. The germline V and J ends were trimmed by 6 bases and 4 bases, with 15 bases remaining between them. CDR1 MDHEN and CDR2 SYDVKM come from the germline V gene. The CDR3 DNA reads as TGTGCCAGCAGCCCCCATGGGCAGATCTATGGCTACACCTTC. It yields the protein CASSPHGQIYGYTF.

This sequence joins TRBV23-1 and TRBJ1-1, with 8 nucleotides matching TRBD1. TRBV23-1 is given ORF status, its function remaining uncertain. Trimming took 3 bases from V and 3 from J; bases not matched to a gene: 15. CDR3 length: 18 amino acids. CDR3 coding DNA: TGCGCCAGCAGTCAGACTCTGGACAGGGACGAGTGTTACACTGAAGCTTTCTTT. Translating it yields CASSQTLDRDECYTEAFF.

This sequence joins TRBV6-6 and TRBJ2-1, with 11 bases identical to TRBD2. V was pared by 4 bases and J by 1 base, with 3 bases of the junction left unmatched. CDR3 size: 16 residues. Germline V gene lookup returns CDR1 MNHNY and CDR2 SVGAGI (reference sequence). CDR3 nucleotide sequence: TGTGCCAGCAGTTCGAGACTAGCGGGGTCCTACAATGAGCAGTTCTTC. This codes for CASSSRLAGSYNEQFF.

The V call is TRBV30, the J call TRBJ2-5; 11 nucleotides match TRBD1. The CDR3 sequence is 15 residues long. V shed 4 bases, J shed 5 bases, and the junction held 9 bases outside the gene matches. Germline V CDR1 and CDR2: GTSNPN, SVGIG (reference sequence). CDR3 DNA sequence: TGTGCCTGGATATTAAAGGGACAGGGGGGTGAGACCCAGTACTTC. This translates into CAWILKGQGGETQYF.

The V and J genes are TRBV12-3 or TRBV12-4 and TRBJ1-5; D is uncertain. The CDR3 is 11 residues long. Trimming shortened V by 7 bases and J by 9 bases, and 10 bases separated the two germline ends. The CDR3 protein is CASIPFPPQHF. Here the CDR3 DNA reads TGTGCCAGCATTCCCTTTCCGCCCCAGCATTTT.

This sequence joins TRBV5-1 and TRBJ2-7; D is possibly TRBD1 (5 bases). V was clipped by 0 bases and J by 0 bases, with 10 bases between them. CDR3 length: 15 amino acids. Germline loops: CDR1 SGHRS, CDR2 YFSETQ. The CDR3 region has the DNA TGCGCCAGCAGCTTGGATTCCAGGGTCTCCTACGAGCAGTACTTC. Translated, it gives CASSLDSRVSYEQYF.